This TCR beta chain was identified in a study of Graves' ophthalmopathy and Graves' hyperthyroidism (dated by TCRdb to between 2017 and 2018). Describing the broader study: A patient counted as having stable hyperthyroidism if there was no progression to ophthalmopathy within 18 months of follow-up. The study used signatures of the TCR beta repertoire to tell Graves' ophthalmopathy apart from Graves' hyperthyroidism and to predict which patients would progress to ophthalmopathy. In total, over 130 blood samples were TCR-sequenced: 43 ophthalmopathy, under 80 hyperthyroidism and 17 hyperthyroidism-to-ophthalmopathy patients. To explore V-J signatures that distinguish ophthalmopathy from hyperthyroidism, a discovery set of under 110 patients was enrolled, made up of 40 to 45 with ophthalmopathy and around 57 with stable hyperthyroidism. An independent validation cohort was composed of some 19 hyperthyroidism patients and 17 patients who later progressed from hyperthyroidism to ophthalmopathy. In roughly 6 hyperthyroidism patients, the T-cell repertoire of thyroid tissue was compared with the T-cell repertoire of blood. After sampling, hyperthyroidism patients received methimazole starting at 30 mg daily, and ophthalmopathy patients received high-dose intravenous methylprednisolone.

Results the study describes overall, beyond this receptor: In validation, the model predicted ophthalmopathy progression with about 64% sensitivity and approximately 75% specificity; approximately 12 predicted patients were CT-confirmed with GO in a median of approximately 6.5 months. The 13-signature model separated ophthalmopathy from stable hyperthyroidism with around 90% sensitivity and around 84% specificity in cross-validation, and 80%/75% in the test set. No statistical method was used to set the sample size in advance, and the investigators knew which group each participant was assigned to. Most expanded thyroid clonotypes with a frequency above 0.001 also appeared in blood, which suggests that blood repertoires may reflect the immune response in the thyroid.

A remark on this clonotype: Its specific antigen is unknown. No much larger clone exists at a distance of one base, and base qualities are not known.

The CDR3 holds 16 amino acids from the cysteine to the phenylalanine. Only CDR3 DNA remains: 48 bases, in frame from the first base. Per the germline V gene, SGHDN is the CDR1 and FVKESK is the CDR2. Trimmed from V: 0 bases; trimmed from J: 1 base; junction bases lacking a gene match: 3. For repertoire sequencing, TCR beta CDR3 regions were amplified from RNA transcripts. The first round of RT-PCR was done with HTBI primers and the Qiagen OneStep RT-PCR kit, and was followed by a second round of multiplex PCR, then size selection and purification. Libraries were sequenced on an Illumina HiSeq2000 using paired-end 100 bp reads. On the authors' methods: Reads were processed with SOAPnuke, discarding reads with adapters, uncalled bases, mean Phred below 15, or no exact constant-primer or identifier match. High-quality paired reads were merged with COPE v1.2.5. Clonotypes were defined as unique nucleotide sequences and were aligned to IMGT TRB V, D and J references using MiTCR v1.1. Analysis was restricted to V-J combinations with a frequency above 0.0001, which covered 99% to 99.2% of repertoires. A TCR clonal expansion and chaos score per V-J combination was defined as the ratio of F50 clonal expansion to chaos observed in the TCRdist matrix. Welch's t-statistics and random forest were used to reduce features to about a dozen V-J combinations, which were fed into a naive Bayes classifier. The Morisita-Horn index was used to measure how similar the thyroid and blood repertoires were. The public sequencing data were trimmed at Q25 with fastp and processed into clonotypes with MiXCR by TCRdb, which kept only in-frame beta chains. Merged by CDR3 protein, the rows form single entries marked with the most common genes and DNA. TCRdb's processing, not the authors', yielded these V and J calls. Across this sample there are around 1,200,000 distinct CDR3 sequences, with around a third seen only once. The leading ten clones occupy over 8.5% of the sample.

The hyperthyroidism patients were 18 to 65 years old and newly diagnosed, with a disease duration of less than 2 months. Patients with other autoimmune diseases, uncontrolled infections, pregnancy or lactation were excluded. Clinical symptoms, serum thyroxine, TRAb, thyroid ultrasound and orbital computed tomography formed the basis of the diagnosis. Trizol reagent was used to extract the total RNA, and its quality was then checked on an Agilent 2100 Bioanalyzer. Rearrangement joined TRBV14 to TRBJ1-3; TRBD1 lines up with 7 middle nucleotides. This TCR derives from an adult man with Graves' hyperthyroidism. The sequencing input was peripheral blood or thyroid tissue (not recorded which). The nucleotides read TGTGCCAGCAGCCAAGATTACAGGGGATCTGGAAACACCATATATTTT. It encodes CASSQDYRGSGNTIYF. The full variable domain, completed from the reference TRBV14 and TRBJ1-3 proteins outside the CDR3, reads EAGVTQFPSHSVIEKGQTVTLRCDPISGHDNLYWYRRVMGKEIKFLLHFVKESKQDESGMPNNRFLAERTGGTYSTLKVQPAELEDSGVYFCASSQDYRGSGNTIYFGEGSWLTVV.